This TCR beta chain was recorded in a study of blood T cell repertoires in COVID-19. Across the whole study: Samples of COVID-19 (acute and convalescent) were obtained from the United States, Italy and Spain. Sample material is recorded as cDNA or gDNA derived from T cells, B-cell-depleted T cells, or PBMCs.

CDR1 is LNHNV, CDR2 YYDKDF, per germline (reference sequence). This CDR3 spans 16 amino acids. V shed 5 bases, J shed 5 bases, and the junction held 13 bases outside the gene matches. As processed by the authors: Reference gene primer amplification gave nucleated cell count estimates. Sequencing was performed with immunoSEQ multiplex PCR; in TCRdb, only in-frame clones are kept and a portion is missing. The DNA was the basis for D and trimming; V, J and clone size are from that table. The table lists tens of thousands of clones, roughly 80% of them singletons, with around a fifth in the top ten. This chain connects TRBV15 to TRBJ2-7; 9 bases line up with TRBD2. Sequencing was performed on peripheral blood. The receptor's source is a woman aged 55-70 years with acute or convalescent COVID-19. The CDR3 protein is CATSLGSSGAPNEQYF. In DNA form, the CDR3 reads TGTGCCACCAGCCTAGGTTCTAGCGGGGCGCCGAACGAGCAGTACTTC. Full variable domain (remainder filled in from reference TRBV15 and TRBJ2-7): DAMVIQNPRYQVTQFGKPVTLSCSQTLNHNVMYWYQQKSSQAPKLLFHYYDKDFNNEADTPDNFQSRRPNTSFCFLDIRSPGLGDTAMYLCATSLGSSGAPNEQYFGPGTRLTVT.